A single sample gave rise to the 23 T cell receptor beta chains below, sequenced in a study of shared clonotypes between healthy human individuals. This table comes from immunoSEQ multiplex PCR, and its TCRdb copy is limited to in-frame clones, with some not included. There are more than 90,000 clones in the sample; 67% occur only once, and roughly 43% lies in the top ten. The specimen was memory CD8+ T cells sorted from blood. Subset here: CD45RO+ cells pooled with CCR7-negative TemRA cells. The source of these receptors is a man under 40 in good health.

V is TRBV28 and J is TRBJ1-1; D is ambiguous. Trimming pared 6 bases from V and 1 base from J, leaving 12 bases between. The CDR3 runs 14 residues. Germline lookup yields CDR1 MDHEN and CDR2 SYDVKM. The CDR3 DNA reads as TGTGCCAGCAGCTTGGACGGTGGGAACACTGAAGCTTTCTTT. It specifies CASSLDGGNTEAFF.

This clone was observed a handful of times. The V gene is TRBV5-4, the J gene TRBJ2-3; 7 bases line up with TRBD1. CDR1 and CDR2 from the germline V gene are SGHNT and YYREEE (reference sequence). The CDR3 is made up of 14 amino acids. V was clipped by 7 bases and J by 5 bases; unmatched bases: 10. DNA for the CDR3: TGTGCCAGCTCTATGAAGGCAGGGGGAGATACGCAGTATTTT. Protein sequence: CASSMKAGGDTQYF.

The rearrangement uses TRBV5-4 and TRBJ2-1; D possibly uses TRBD1 or TRBD2 (5 bases each). Trimming took 0 bases from V and 0 from J, leaving 13 bases between them. Germline CDR1 reads SGHNT; CDR2 reads YYREEE (reference sequence). This CDR3 spans 17 amino acids. In DNA, the CDR3 is TGTGCCAGCAGCTTGGGGGACGCCTTGAGCTCCTACAATGAGCAGTTCTTC. It specifies CASSLGDALSSYNEQFF.

V usage is TRBV7-2 and J usage is TRBJ2-1; D may be TRBD1 (6 bases). The CDR3 loop spans 17 amino acids. V was pared by 3 bases and J by 6 bases, with 21 bases between. The germline CDR1 and CDR2 sequences are SGHTA and FQGNSA. In nucleotides, the CDR3 is TGTGCCAGCAGCTTCCTAGGGGGAACGGGACATTTCAATGAGCAGTTCTTC. Translated: CASSFLGGTGHFNEQFF.

V gene TRBV27 combines with J gene TRBJ2-7; 8 nucleotides align to TRBD2. V was pared by 7 bases and J by 0 bases, with 5 bases of the junction left unmatched. The CDR3 loop spans 14 amino acids. Germline V gene lookup returns CDR1 MNHEY and CDR2 SMNVEV (reference sequence). CDR3 residues: CASNIAGSSYEQYF. The DNA of the CDR3 is TGTGCCAGCAACATAGCGGGGAGCTCCTACGAGCAGTACTTC.

The rearrangement joins TRBV27 to TRBJ2-7, with D hard to call. Germline CDR1 and CDR2: MNHEY and SMNVEV (reference sequence). The CDR3 spans 13 residues. Trimming took 5 bases from V and 0 from J, leaving 8 bases between them. CDR3 region: CASSVDNSYEQYF. DNA for the CDR3: TGTGCCAGCAGTGTTGATAACTCCTACGAGCAGTACTTC.

The chain employs TRBV18 and TRBJ2-3, with D unclear. Germline-derived CDR1 and CDR2 are KGHSH and LQKENI. V lost 6 bases and J 4 bases, leaving 14 bases between the germline ends. The CDR3 length is 14 residues. CDR3: CASSSPPDADTQYF. The CDR3 region has the DNA TGTGCCAGCTCGTCCCCTCCTGATGCAGATACGCAGTATTTT.

V is TRBV29-1 and J is TRBJ2-2; D unclear. This CDR3 has 13 amino acids. Germline loops: CDR1 SQVTM, CDR2 ANQGSEA. Trimming left V 5 bases short and J 4 bases short, with 11 bases between. As DNA, the CDR3 is TGCAGCGTTAGACTCCTTAGCACCGGGGAGCTGTTTTTT. It yields the protein CSVRLLSTGELFF.

This clone came up once. The gene calls are TRBV2 and TRBJ2-2, with TRBD1 matching 10 bases. The CDR3 consists of 15 residues. Germline V gene lookup returns CDR1 SNHLY and CDR2 FYNNEI. With 3 bases clipped from V and 4 bases from J, the junction kept 2 bases outside the gene matches. CDR3 in DNA: TGTGCCAGCAGTGAGGGGGACAGGGGCACCGGGGAGCTGTTTTTT. Its translation is CASSEGDRGTGELFF.

The V and J genes are TRBV10-2 and TRBJ1-4, with D maybe TRBD1 (5 bases). Germline CDR1 reads WSHSY; CDR2 reads SAAADI. Trimming cost V 7 bases and J 11 bases, with 14 bases left between them. This CDR3 contains 12 residues. DNA of the CDR3: TGCGCCAGCACAAGTCGGCAGGGCAAACTGTTTTTT. Translated, it gives CASTSRQGKLFF.

Comment on this clone: Within the sample, other DNA sequences also encode this same CDR3. The chain joins TRBV27 to TRBJ1-1; TRBD1 is a possible D gene (6 bases). V lost 6 bases and J 1 base, leaving 9 bases between the germline ends. The CDR3 covers 13 residues. CDR1 and CDR2 (germline): MNHEY, SMNVEV (reference sequence). CDR3 protein: CASSRTANTEAFF. The CDR3 DNA reads TGTGCCAGCAGCCGGACAGCGAACACTGAAGCTTTCTTT.

This sequence joins TRBV7-2 and TRBJ1-5, with unresolved D. This CDR3 spans 12 amino acids. CDR1 is SGHTA and CDR2 is FQGNSA in the germline V gene. Trimming left V 11 bases short and J 1 base short, with 9 bases between. The CDR3 loop reads CAGGWSNQPQHF. The CDR3, as DNA: TGTGCCGGAGGGTGGAGCAATCAGCCCCAGCATTTT.

This clone was recorded a few times. This chain uses TRBV25-1 with TRBJ2-1; tentative D call: TRBD1 (6 bases). Germline CDR1 is MGHDK and CDR2 is SYGVNS. CDR3 length: 14 amino acids. V was cut by 1 base and J by 8 bases, with 12 bases left in between. The CDR3 sequence: CASSESGRGDEQFF. CDR3 DNA sequence: TGTGCCAGCAGTGAATCCGGCAGGGGTGATGAGCAGTTCTTC.

This clone was detected a few times. A much larger clonotype is one base distant, so this may be a read error. Other DNA sequences from this sample encode an identical CDR3 as well. The chain is built from TRBV6-5 and TRBJ2-7; 11 bases match TRBD1. The germline V gene encodes CDR1 MNHEY and CDR2 SVGAGI. The CDR3 runs to 14 residues. Germline trimming cut 6 bases from V and 4 bases from J; bases unmatched to any gene: 5. DNA for the CDR3: TGTGCCAGCAGCTCCGGGACAGGGGGTTACGAGCAGTACTTC. It is translated as CASSSGTGGYEQYF.

The CDR3 sequence: CAARGLANEQFF. CDR3 nucleotide sequence: TGTGCCGCCAGGGGACTAGCCAATGAGCAGTTCTTC. V is TRBV11-2 and J is TRBJ2-1, with 9 positions matching TRBD2. Germline trimming cut 11 bases from V and 6 bases from J; bases unmatched to any gene: 5. This CDR3 spans 12 amino acids. In germline, CDR1 is SGHAT, CDR2 FQNNGV.

The rearrangement joins TRBV4-3 to TRBJ1-4; 7 bases fit TRBD1. Germline V CDR1 and CDR2: LGHNA, YSLEER. CDR3 length: 15 residues. After removal of 1 base from V and 3 bases from J, the junction contained 2 bases not matched to a gene. The CDR3 loop reads CASSQGDRSNEKLFF. The CDR3 DNA reads as TGCGCCAGCAGCCAAGGGGACAGATCTAATGAAAAACTGTTTTTT.

The chain couples TRBV5-4 to TRBJ1-2, with D possibly TRBD1 on 5 matching bases. The CDR3 sequence is 14 residues long. V was shortened by 1 base and J by 3 bases, with 10 bases between the two germline ends. CDR1 and CDR2 (germline): SGHNT, YYREEE (reference sequence). The DNA of the CDR3 is TGTGCCAGCAGCTTGAGGCAGGGCCACTATGGCTACACCTTC. It specifies CASSLRQGHYGYTF.

The chain's CDR3 is CASSLVGSSYSGANVLTF. The CDR3 nucleotides are TGCGCCAGCAGCTTGGTTGGTTCGTCCTACTCTGGGGCCAACGTCCTGACTTTC. The V call is TRBV5-1, the J call TRBJ2-6, with D hard to call. The V gene lost 0 bases and the J gene lost 0 bases, with 13 bases spanning the gap. CDR1 and CDR2 from the germline V gene are SGHRS and YFSETQ. The CDR3 runs 18 residues.

This clone occurred a few times. J is TRBJ1-5 and V is TRBV28; 8 nucleotides align to TRBD1. CDR3 size: 17 residues. Germline trimming cut 3 bases from V and 6 bases from J; bases unmatched to any gene: 13. Germline loops: CDR1 MDHEN, CDR2 SYDVKM. CDR3 DNA: TGTGCCAGCAGTTTTGGGGGCCCAGGGGGCTATCGTCAGCCCCAGCATTTT. Amino acids: CASSFGGPGGYRQPQHF.

There are a few counts of this clone. The chain carries TRBV6-5 and TRBJ2-1, with TRBD2 as a possible D gene (5 bases). V was shortened by 2 bases and J by 0 bases, with 5 bases between the two germline ends. This CDR3 has 14 residues. CDR1 and CDR2 (germline): MNHEY, SVGAGI. The CDR3: CASSYRDSYNEQFF. The CDR3 bases are TGTGCCAGCAGTTACCGGGACTCCTACAATGAGCAGTTCTTC.

This rearrangement joins TRBV9 to TRBJ2-6, with 8 bases matching TRBD1. The CDR3 is 18 residues long. Germline CDR1 is SGDLS and CDR2 is YYNGEE. The trim removed 0 bases at V and 0 bases at J, leaving 5 bases unmatched. DNA for the CDR3: TGTGCCAGCAGCGTAGAGGGGACAGGAGCCTCTGGGGCCAACGTCCTGACTTTC. Translated: CASSVEGTGASGANVLTF.

The chain is built from TRBV19 and TRBJ2-5; a possible D gene is TRBD2 (5 bases). Germline V CDR1 and CDR2: LNHDA, SQIVND (reference sequence). This CDR3 is 13 amino acids long. The V and J ends lost 8 bases and 1 base respectively, with 11 bases between them. The CDR3 loop is CASPRAFQETQYF. CDR3 in DNA: TGTGCCAGTCCGAGGGCGTTCCAAGAGACCCAGTACTTC.

This clone was recorded once. Given a far larger clone just one base away, this is likely a sequencing read error. The chain has TRBV11-1 and TRBJ2-7; maybe TRBD2 (5 bases). V lost 0 bases to trimming and J lost 7 bases, with 16 bases between them. CDR3 length: 15 amino acids. In germline, CDR1 is SGHAT, CDR2 FQDESV (reference sequence). The CDR3 bases are TGTGCCAGCAGCTTAGCGAGTTCGGCGAGAGGGGAGCAGTACTTC. Translated: CASSLASSARGEQYF.